This T cell receptor beta chain was found in a study of cytomegalovirus exposure and HLA in healthy donors. The CDR3 spans 15 residues. The germline V gene has CDR1 SNHLY and CDR2 FYNNEI. Trimming took 6 bases from V and 4 from J; bases not matched to a gene: 9. Use of 60 Vbeta and 13 Jbeta primers characterized the PCR. Method: immunoSEQ multiplex PCR; TCRdb's copy keeps in-frame clones and lacks some. Here the sample table reports about 53,000 clones. Study-wide findings and caveats: In an earlier analysis, about 87% or about 30%: the productive usage of most TCR beta V segments. Cytomegalovirus association was assigned to over 150 TCR beta chains. With DRB1 most and HLA-C fewest, TCR association rates differed between HLA loci in a later analysis. Presence/absence analyses assumed roughly uniform sequencing depth across donors.

About this clone: Its antigen remains unidentified.

Material: PBMCs. The sequence was obtained from a young man in good health and CMV-seropositive. The chain recombines TRBV2 with TRBJ2-3; 8 bases line up with TRBD2. Here the CDR3 reads CASRESGSTSDTQYF. The CDR3 coding sequence is TGTGCCAGCAGGGAGAGCGGGAGCACGTCAGATACGCAGTATTTT.